This paragraph reports one T cell receptor (beta chain). The germline V gene has CDR1 KGHSH and CDR2 LQKENI. The CDR3 length is 15 residues. V lost 4 bases to trimming and J lost 2 bases; unmatched junction nucleotides: 6. The table came from immunoSEQ multiplex PCR; TCRdb's copy has only in-frame clones and leaves some out. Of 100,000 or so clones listed, 82% are singletons. This entry comes from a study of blood T cell repertoires in COVID-19. The chain joins TRBV18 to TRBJ2-3, with TRBD2 identical over 7 bases. Material: peripheral blood. This receptor was taken from an elderly man with acute or convalescent COVID-19. CDR3 region: CASSQERDYTDTQYF. The CDR3 bases are TGTGCCAGCTCACAGGAGCGGGACTACACAGATACGCAGTATTTT.